What follows are 2 T cell receptor beta chains derived from one specimen sequenced in a study of PD-1 blockade in mismatch repair-deficient tumors. Time point reported: roughly 10-day in vitro stimulation with candidate neoantigen peptide 5. Sequenced by immunoSEQ multiplex PCR; TCRdb stores in-frame clones only, minus some. The repertoire holds around 15,000 clones, with about 80% as singletons. Their specific antigens are unknown. The sample was cells cultured in vitro, taken from a patient treated with pembrolizumab. These receptors originate from an adult with mismatch repair-deficient cancer.

The V call is TRBV27, the J call TRBJ2-7; 7 bases align to TRBD1. After removal of 4 bases from V and 2 bases from J, the junction contained 8 bases not matched to a gene. Germline V CDR1 and CDR2: MNHEY, SMNVEV (reference sequence). This CDR3 spans 15 amino acids. As DNA, the CDR3 is TGTGCCAGCAGTTCCCGAGGGGGCCCTACCTACGAGCAGTACTTC. It is translated as CASSSRGGPTYEQYF.

Only a few counts were recorded for this clone. The J gene is TRBJ2-3, the V gene TRBV6-5; 7 positions match TRBD2. Germline V gives CDR1 MNHEY, CDR2 SVGAGI. This CDR3 comprises 15 residues. V shed 2 bases, J shed 0 bases, and the junction held 2 bases outside the gene matches. The CDR3, as DNA: TGTGCCAGCAGTTACGGGGGGGTTAGCACAGATACGCAGTATTTT. This translates into CASSYGGVSTDTQYF.